The T cell receptor (beta chain) under discussion was sequenced for a study of T cells in Graves' hyperthyroidism and ophthalmopathy. RNA transcripts provided the source from which TCR beta CDR3 regions were amplified. The primer set for the first-round RT-PCR of the TCR CDR3 was HTBI. TCRdb called the multiplex PCR reads again in MiXCR, with one record for every CDR3 protein. The data show some 500,000 distinct CDR3 sequences, about 16% seen once. Germline V gives CDR1 DFQATT, CDR2 SNEGSKA (reference sequence). The trim removed 0 bases at V and 0 bases at J, leaving 13 bases unmatched. This CDR3 has 19 amino acids. The table lists this clonotype with many counts.

The sample comprised blood. The clonotype comes from a woman aged 25 to 45 with Graves' ophthalmopathy. This rearrangement joins TRBV20-1 to TRBJ2-3; TRBD2 agrees at 9 bases. Here the CDR3 DNA reads TGCAGTGCTAGAGAGGTTCCCAGCGGGAGGCCCACTAGCACAGATACGCAGTATTTT. Its translation is CSAREVPSGRPTSTDTQYF.